Following are 10 T cell receptor beta chains from one sample sequenced in a study of T cell responses to AZD1222 COVID-19 vaccine. The data were produced by immunoSEQ multiplex PCR, yet TCRdb's version contains in-frame clones alone and is incomplete. The sample holds 110,000 or so clones, 91% seen once. The sequences come from peripheral blood, collected on day 0 of AZD1222 vaccination. All receptors derive from an adult in good health.

This chain joins TRBV7-9 and TRBJ1-4, with D hard to call. Germline CDR1 and CDR2: SEHNR and FQNEAQ (reference sequence). The CDR3 runs to 15 residues. V lost 5 bases and J lost 0, with 10 bases in between. CDR3 DNA sequence: TGTGCCAGCAGCCCCGGAACCTCAACTAATGAAAAACTGTTTTTT. Protein sequence: CASSPGTSTNEKLFF. Filled out from reference TRBV7-9 and TRBJ1-4, the complete variable domain reads DTGVSQNPRHKITKRGQNVTFRCDPISEHNRLYWYRQTLGQGPEFLTYFQNEAQLEKSRLLSDRFSAERPKGSFSTLEIQRTEQGDSAMYLCASSPGTSTNEKLFFGSGTQLSVL.

The V call is TRBV10-2, the J call TRBJ1-2, with TRBD1 matching 7 bases. The germline CDR1 and CDR2 sequences are WSHSY and SAAADI. CDR3 length: 15 amino acids. The trim removed 2 bases at V and 2 bases at J, leaving 5 bases unmatched. The DNA of the CDR3 is TGCGCCAGCAGTGAGCCCAGGGGGTCGAACTATGGCTACACCTTC. Translated, it gives CASSEPRGSNYGYTF.

This clone was seen only a few times. The rearrangement links TRBV6-5 to TRBJ1-1, with D possibly matching TRBD1 (6 bases). This CDR3 has 14 residues. V was clipped by 6 bases and J by 2 bases, with 13 bases between them. Germline CDR1 reads MNHEY; CDR2 reads SVGAGI. DNA for the CDR3: TGTGCCAGCAGAGACGGACAGACCAACACTGAAGCTTTCTTT. As protein: CASRDGQTNTEAFF.

This clone was detected only once. This chain joins TRBV9 and TRBJ1-2; D is unresolved. The V end was cut by 5 bases, the J end by 4 bases, with 9 bases between. This CDR3 region has 12 residues. Germline V CDR1 and CDR2: SGDLS, YYNGEE. For the CDR3, the DNA is TGTGCCAGCAGTGACCGGGTCTATGGCTACACCTTC. This sequence encodes CASSDRVYGYTF.

The chain has TRBV19 and TRBJ1-1; D is unresolved. Per germline, CDR1 LNHDA and CDR2 SQIVND (reference sequence). With 6 bases removed from V and 1 base from J, the gap between germline ends came to 6 bases. This CDR3 has 12 residues. The CDR3 protein is CASSPQNTEAFF. The CDR3 region has the DNA TGTGCCAGTAGCCCACAGAACACTGAAGCTTTCTTT. The variable domain in full, completed from reference TRBV19 and TRBJ1-1, reads DGGITQSPKYLFRKEGQNVTLSCEQNLNHDAMYWYRQDPGQGLRLIYYSQIVNDFQKGDIAEGYSVSREKKESFPLTVTSAQKNPTAFYLCASSPQNTEAFFGQGTRLTVV.

This CDR3 reads CASTDLAGHGYNEQFF. DNA for the CDR3: TGTGCCAGTACCGATTTAGCGGGACACGGCTACAATGAGCAGTTCTTC. The V gene is TRBV19, the J gene TRBJ2-1, with 8 bases that match TRBD2. Trimming removed 7 bases from V and 3 bases from J; junction bases left unmatched: 11. The length of the CDR3 is 16 residues. Per germline, CDR1 LNHDA and CDR2 SQIVND (reference sequence).

This clone has a single count. This rearrangement joins TRBV11-2 to TRBJ2-1, with a possible D match to TRBD1 (5 bases). V was cut by 4 bases and J by 3 bases, with 13 bases left in between. The CDR3 loop spans 15 amino acids. Germline V gene sequence: CDR1 SGHAT, CDR2 FQNNGV. CDR3 residues: CASSSIIGDYNEQFF. The CDR3 nucleotides are TGTGCCAGCAGCTCAATTATAGGGGACTACAATGAGCAGTTCTTC.

This chain connects TRBV7-3 to TRBJ2-3, with D maybe TRBD2 (5 bases). The V and J ends lost 4 bases and 2 bases respectively, with 16 bases between them. This CDR3 contains 16 residues. Germline CDR1 SGHTA, CDR2 FQGTGA. The CDR3 bases are TGTGCCAGCAGCTACACTGCCGCGGGCCACACAGATACGCAGTATTTT. This translates into CASSYTAAGHTDTQYF.

This clone was recorded once. CDR3 sequence (DNA): TGTGCTAGTGGTTTGGTGAGGTCGATCTATGGCTACACCTTC. Translation gives CASGLVRSIYGYTF. The V call is TRBV12-5, the J call TRBJ1-2, with D unresolved. V lost 0 bases, J lost 4 bases, and 9 bases lay in between. The CDR3 length is 14 residues. CDR1 is LGHNT, CDR2 FRNRAP, per germline.

This rearrangement joins TRBV6-2 or TRBV6-3 to TRBJ2-6, with D possibly matching TRBD2 (5 bases). The V and J ends lost 2 bases and 2 bases respectively, with 10 bases between them. Germline V gene sequence: CDR1 MNHEY, CDR2 SVGEGT. This CDR3 has 16 residues. CDR3 sequence: CASSYAGGTGANVLTF. The CDR3 region has the DNA TGTGCCAGCAGTTACGCCGGAGGAACTGGGGCCAACGTCCTGACTTTC.